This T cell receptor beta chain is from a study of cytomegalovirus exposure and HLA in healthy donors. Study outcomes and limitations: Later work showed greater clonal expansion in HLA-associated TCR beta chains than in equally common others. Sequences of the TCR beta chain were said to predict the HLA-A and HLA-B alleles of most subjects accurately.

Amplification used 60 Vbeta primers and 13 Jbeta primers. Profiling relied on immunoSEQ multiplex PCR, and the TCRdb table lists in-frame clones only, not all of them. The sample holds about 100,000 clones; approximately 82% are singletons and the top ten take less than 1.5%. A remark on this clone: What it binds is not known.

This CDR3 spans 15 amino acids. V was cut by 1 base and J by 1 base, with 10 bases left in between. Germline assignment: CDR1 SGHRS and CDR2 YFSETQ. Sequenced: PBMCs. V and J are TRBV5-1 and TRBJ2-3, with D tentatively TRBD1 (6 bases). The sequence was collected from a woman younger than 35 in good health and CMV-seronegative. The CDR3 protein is CASSLSTGGTDTQYF. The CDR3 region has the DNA TGCGCCAGCAGCTTGTCGACAGGTGGCACAGATACGCAGTATTTT. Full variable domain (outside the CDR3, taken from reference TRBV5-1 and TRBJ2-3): KAGVTQTPRYLIKTRGQQVTLSCSPISGHRSVSWYQQTPGQGLQFLFEYFSETQRNKGNFPGRFSGRQFSNSRSEMNVSTLELGDSALYLCASSLSTGGTDTQYFGPGTRLTVL.